What follows describes a single T cell receptor (beta chain). This sample is drawn from a study of Graves' ophthalmopathy and Graves' hyperthyroidism. Beta-chain TCR CDR3 regions were amplified from RNA transcripts. Amplification began with first-round RT-PCR using HTBI primers, then second-round multiplex PCR was performed. From the multiplex PCR reads, TCRdb called clonotypes with MiXCR, one entry per CDR3 protein. The repertoire has 650,000 to 900,000 distinct CDR3 sequences, roughly 40% of them found once; the top ten carry 40% to 45%. Germline V CDR1 and CDR2: PRHDT, FYEKMQ (reference sequence). The ends were cut back, 1 base at V and 0 bases at J, with 16 bases in the middle. The CDR3 is made up of 18 amino acids.

The sequenced sample was peripheral blood. The TCR was taken from an adult man with Graves' ophthalmopathy. The chain carries TRBV13 and TRBJ1-3; D not resolved. The CDR3 sequence is CASSLAPRNLLSGNTIYF. CDR3 bases: TGTGCCAGCAGCTTAGCACCCAGGAACCTCCTCTCTGGAAACACCATATATTTT.